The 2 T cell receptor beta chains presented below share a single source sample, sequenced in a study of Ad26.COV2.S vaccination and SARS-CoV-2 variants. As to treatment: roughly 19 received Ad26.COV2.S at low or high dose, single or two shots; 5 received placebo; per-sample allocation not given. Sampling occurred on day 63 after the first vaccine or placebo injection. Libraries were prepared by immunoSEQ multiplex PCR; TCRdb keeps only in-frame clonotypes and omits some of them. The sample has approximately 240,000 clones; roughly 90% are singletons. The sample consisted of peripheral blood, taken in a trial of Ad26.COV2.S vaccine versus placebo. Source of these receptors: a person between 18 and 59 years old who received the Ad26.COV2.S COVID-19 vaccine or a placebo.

The CDR3 is CASSLEGAWVIGYEQYF. The DNA for the CDR3 is TGTGCCAGCAGCTTAGAAGGAGCATGGGTAATCGGCTACGAGCAGTACTTC. The chain has TRBV7-2 and TRBJ2-7, with no clear D. The CDR3 is made up of 17 amino acids. Germline loops: CDR1 SGHTA, CDR2 FQGNSA. V shed 1 base and J shed 3 bases, with 19 bases lying between them.

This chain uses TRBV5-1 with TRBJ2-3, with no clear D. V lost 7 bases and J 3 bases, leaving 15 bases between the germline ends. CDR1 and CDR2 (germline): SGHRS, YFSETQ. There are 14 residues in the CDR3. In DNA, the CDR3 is TGCGCCAGCTGCTGGGCTAGTATTACAGATACGCAGTATTTT. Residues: CASCWASITDTQYF.